Listed below are T cell receptor beta chains from one sample, sequenced in a study of OX40 agonist ivuxolimab in advanced cancers. Profiling relied on immunoSEQ multiplex PCR, and the TCRdb table lists in-frame clones only, not all of them. The sample contains 80,000 to 100,000 clones, roughly 84% of which appear only once. The starting material was CD4+ or CD8+ T cells sorted from blood, obtained in a trial of the OX40 agonist ivuxolimab. These receptors came from an adult with an advanced solid tumor such as melanoma, head and neck, liver or kidney cancer. Both conserved end residues are part of each CDR3. The order of the fields is CDR3 protein, CDR3 DNA, clone size, CDR3 length, V gene, J gene, D gene. A D gene is named only where the DNA matches it firmly. Rows may omit the clone size; those that give it use once, few, many or a size class.

CDR3 protein: CASSLAGGKHYEQYF; CDR3 DNA: TGTGCCAGCAGCTTAGCAGGCGGGAAACACTACGAGCAGTACTTC; clone size: few; CDR3 length: 15; V gene: TRBV11-1; J gene: TRBJ2-7; D gene: NA
CDR3 protein: CACHTGGHVNEQFF; CDR3 DNA: TGTGCCTGCCACACTGGGGGCCATGTAAATGAGCAGTTCTTC; clone size: NA; CDR3 length: 14; V gene: TRBV30; J gene: TRBJ2-1; D gene: NA
CDR3 protein: CASSWKDDSYEQYF; CDR3 DNA: TGCGCCAGCAGCTGGAAAGATGACTCCTACGAGCAGTACTTC; clone size: NA; CDR3 length: 14; V gene: TRBV5-1; J gene: TRBJ2-7; D gene: NA
CDR3 protein: CASASGGSYEQFF; CDR3 DNA: TGTGCCAGCGCTAGCGGGGGCTCGTATGAGCAGTTCTTC; clone size: NA; CDR3 length: 13; V gene: TRBV2; J gene: TRBJ2-1; D gene: TRBD2
CDR3 protein: CASSLAEQGSTDTQYF; CDR3 DNA: TGCGCCAGCAGCTTGGCCGAACAGGGTAGCACAGATACGCAGTATTTT; clone size: NA; CDR3 length: 16; V gene: TRBV5-1; J gene: TRBJ2-3; D gene: NA
CDR3 protein: CASSSIDRGNTIYF; CDR3 DNA: TGTGCCAGCAGCTCAATCGACAGAGGAAACACCATATATTTT; clone size: NA; CDR3 length: 14; V gene: TRBV7-9; J gene: TRBJ1-3; D gene: NA
CDR3 protein: CASSLDGTFQETQYF; CDR3 DNA: TGCGCCAGCAGCTTGGACGGGACGTTTCAAGAGACCCAGTACTTC; clone size: few; CDR3 length: 15; V gene: TRBV5-1; J gene: TRBJ2-5; D gene: NA
CDR3 protein: CASSIPGNNSPLHF; CDR3 DNA: TGTGCCAGTAGTATTCCGGGTAATAATTCACCCCTCCACTTT; clone size: NA; CDR3 length: 14; V gene: TRBV19; J gene: TRBJ1-6; D gene: NA
CDR3 protein: CASSLGDREGETQYF; CDR3 DNA: TGTGCCAGCAGCTTAGGGGACAGGGAGGGGGAGACCCAGTACTTC; clone size: NA; CDR3 length: 15; V gene: TRBV11-3; J gene: TRBJ2-5; D gene: TRBD1
CDR3 protein: CASSLPGQPNTEAFF; CDR3 DNA: TGTGCCAGCAGCCTACCGGGACAACCGAACACTGAAGCTTTCTTT; clone size: NA; CDR3 length: 15; V gene: TRBV7-9; J gene: TRBJ1-1; D gene: NA
CDR3 protein: CASSYTSGTDTQYF; CDR3 DNA: TGTGCCAGCAGTTACACTAGCGGCACAGATACGCAGTATTTT; clone size: NA; CDR3 length: 14; V gene: TRBV6-6; J gene: TRBJ2-3; D gene: TRBD2
CDR3 protein: CASSDLTGQTQYF; CDR3 DNA: TGTGCCAGCAGTGACTTGACAGGGCAGACGCAGTATTTT; clone size: once; CDR3 length: 13; V gene: TRBV6-4; J gene: TRBJ2-3; D gene: TRBD1
CDR3 protein: CASSQSRDTLLDAGNTIYF; CDR3 DNA: TGCGCCAGCAGTCAATCGAGGGACACCTTACTTGACGCTGGAAACACCATATATTTT; clone size: NA; CDR3 length: 19; V gene: TRBV23-1; J gene: TRBJ1-3; D gene: NA
CDR3 protein: CASSLELAGGHTQYF; CDR3 DNA: TGTGCCAGCAGCTTGGAACTAGCGGGGGGGCATACGCAGTATTTT; clone size: few; CDR3 length: 15; V gene: TRBV5-4; J gene: TRBJ2-3; D gene: TRBD2
CDR3 protein: CASSPNRATNYGYTF; CDR3 DNA: TGTGCCAGCAGCCCTAACAGGGCGACTAACTATGGCTACACCTTC; clone size: NA; CDR3 length: 15; V gene: TRBV7-9; J gene: TRBJ1-2; D gene: NA
CDR3 protein: CASSLGAGGLETQYF; CDR3 DNA: TGTGCCAGCAGCTTAGGGGCGGGGGGGCTGGAGACCCAGTACTTC; clone size: NA; CDR3 length: 15; V gene: TRBV7-2; J gene: TRBJ2-5; D gene: TRBD2
CDR3 protein: CASSSFGTSIGYTF; CDR3 DNA: TGTGCCAGCAGCTCCTTCGGGACCTCGATCGGCTACACCTTC; clone size: NA; CDR3 length: 14; V gene: TRBV7-9; J gene: TRBJ1-2; D gene: NA
CDR3 protein: CASSQLGQGKKLFF; CDR3 DNA: TGTGCCAGCAGCCAGCTGGGACAGGGGAAAAAACTGTTTTTT; clone size: NA; CDR3 length: 14; V gene: TRBV5-5; J gene: TRBJ1-4; D gene: TRBD1
CDR3 protein: CASSQTGGVLNEQFF; CDR3 DNA: TGTGCCAGTAGTCAAACGGGGGGAGTATTAAATGAGCAGTTCTTC; clone size: NA; CDR3 length: 15; V gene: TRBV19; J gene: TRBJ2-1; D gene: TRBD2
CDR3 protein: CASSKRDSRDTEAFF; CDR3 DNA: TGTGCCAGCAGCAAACGGGACAGTCGGGACACTGAAGCTTTCTTT; clone size: NA; CDR3 length: 15; V gene: TRBV7-9; J gene: TRBJ1-1; D gene: TRBD1
CDR3 protein: CASSGGAKSTGYGYTF; CDR3 DNA: TGCGCCAGCAGCGGAGGGGCGAAAAGCACAGGTTATGGCTACACCTTC; clone size: NA; CDR3 length: 16; V gene: TRBV5-1; J gene: TRBJ1-2; D gene: NA
CDR3 protein: CASNNPRERSEQYF; CDR3 DNA: TGTGCCAGCAACAATCCGCGGGAGCGAAGCGAGCAGTACTTC; clone size: NA; CDR3 length: 14; V gene: TRBV6-6; J gene: TRBJ2-7; D gene: TRBD2
CDR3 protein: CASSLNTGLGGEQYF; CDR3 DNA: TGTGCCAGCAGCTTGAATACAGGCCTGGGGGGCGAGCAGTACTTC; clone size: NA; CDR3 length: 15; V gene: TRBV7-9; J gene: TRBJ2-7; D gene: NA
CDR3 protein: CASSKGLAGAGWNEQFF; CDR3 DNA: TGCGCCAGCAGTAAGGGACTAGCGGGGGCCGGGTGGAATGAGCAGTTCTTC; clone size: once; CDR3 length: 17; V gene: TRBV10-1; J gene: TRBJ2-1; D gene: TRBD2
CDR3 protein: CASSGGTGYEQYF; CDR3 DNA: TGCGCCAGCAGCGGCGGGACGGGCTACGAGCAGTACTTC; clone size: once; CDR3 length: 13; V gene: TRBV5-1; J gene: TRBJ2-7; D gene: NA
CDR3 protein: CASRLARGRGTGGPGELFF; CDR3 DNA: TGTGCAAGTCGCTTAGCCCGGGGTAGGGGGACAGGGGGCCCCGGGGAGCTGTTTTTT; clone size: NA; CDR3 length: 19; V gene: TRBV12-2; J gene: TRBJ2-2; D gene: NA
CDR3 protein: CASSLDRGDNEQFF; CDR3 DNA: TGCGCCAGCAGCTTGGACAGGGGGGACAATGAGCAGTTCTTC; clone size: NA; CDR3 length: 14; V gene: TRBV5-1; J gene: TRBJ2-1; D gene: TRBD1
CDR3 protein: CASSLSTDTQYF; CDR3 DNA: TGCGCCAGCAGCTTGAGCACAGATACGCAGTATTTT; clone size: NA; CDR3 length: 12; V gene: TRBV5-1; J gene: TRBJ2-3; D gene: NA
CDR3 protein: CAWSEDTLSSYNSPLHF; CDR3 DNA: TGTGCCTGGAGTGAGGACACCTTAAGCTCCTATAATTCACCCCTCCACTTT; clone size: NA; CDR3 length: 17; V gene: TRBV30; J gene: TRBJ1-6; D gene: NA
CDR3 protein: CASSYSVQNTEAFF; CDR3 DNA: TGTGCCAGCAGTTACTCTGTTCAAAACACTGAAGCTTTCTTT; clone size: NA; CDR3 length: 14; V gene: TRBV6-5; J gene: TRBJ1-1; D gene: NA
CDR3 protein: CASTRFRGDTEAFF; CDR3 DNA: TGCGCCAGCACTCGATTTAGAGGTGACACTGAAGCTTTCTTT; clone size: NA; CDR3 length: 14; V gene: TRBV10-1; J gene: TRBJ1-1; D gene: NA
CDR3 protein: CASSVATGQGGEKLFF; CDR3 DNA: TGTGCCAGCAGCGTAGCTACTGGGCAGGGGGGGGAAAAACTGTTTTTT; clone size: NA; CDR3 length: 16; V gene: TRBV9; J gene: TRBJ1-4; D gene: TRBD1
CDR3 protein: CASLRAVTQETQYF; CDR3 DNA: TGTGCCAGCCTCCGAGCGGTGACACAAGAGACCCAGTACTTC; clone size: NA; CDR3 length: 14; V gene: TRBV2; J gene: TRBJ2-5; D gene: NA
CDR3 protein: CASSVGTSRETQYF; CDR3 DNA: TGTGCCAGCAGCGTTGGGACTAGCCGAGAGACCCAGTACTTC; clone size: NA; CDR3 length: 14; V gene: TRBV9; J gene: TRBJ2-5; D gene: TRBD2
CDR3 protein: CASSLIGGSGSPLHF; CDR3 DNA: TGTGCCAGCAGCTTAATCGGGGGCTCAGGGTCACCCCTCCACTTT; clone size: NA; CDR3 length: 15; V gene: TRBV7-2; J gene: TRBJ1-6; D gene: NA
CDR3 protein: CASSSGQGNGYTF; CDR3 DNA: TGTGCCAGCAGCTCGGGACAGGGAAATGGCTACACCTTC; clone size: NA; CDR3 length: 13; V gene: TRBV7-9; J gene: TRBJ1-2; D gene: TRBD1
CDR3 protein: CASRGQATYEQYF; CDR3 DNA: TGTGCCAGTAGGGGGCAAGCCACCTACGAGCAGTACTTC; clone size: NA; CDR3 length: 13; V gene: TRBV7-9; J gene: TRBJ2-7; D gene: TRBD1
CDR3 protein: CATPMTGSTEAFF; CDR3 DNA: TGTGCCACACCTATGACAGGATCCACTGAAGCTTTCTTT; clone size: NA; CDR3 length: 13; V gene: TRBV6-1; J gene: TRBJ1-1; D gene: NA
CDR3 protein: CASSPLAGDTYGYTF; CDR3 DNA: TGCGCCAGCAGCCCTCTGGCAGGCGATACGTATGGCTACACCTTC; clone size: NA; CDR3 length: 15; V gene: TRBV5-1; J gene: TRBJ1-2; D gene: NA
CDR3 protein: CASSPRQGGEKLFF; CDR3 DNA: TGTGCCAGCAGCCCCCGACAGGGGGGTGAAAAACTGTTTTTT; clone size: NA; CDR3 length: 14; V gene: TRBV11-2; J gene: TRBJ1-4; D gene: TRBD1
CDR3 protein: CASRTLGANYGYTF; CDR3 DNA: TGCGCCAGCAGGACCCTAGGGGCTAACTATGGCTACACCTTC; clone size: NA; CDR3 length: 14; V gene: TRBV5-1; J gene: TRBJ1-2; D gene: NA
CDR3 protein: CASSLDNGGGDTQYF; CDR3 DNA: TGTGCCAGCAGCTTAGATAATGGTGGTGGAGATACGCAGTATTTT; clone size: NA; CDR3 length: 15; V gene: TRBV11-2; J gene: TRBJ2-3; D gene: NA
CDR3 protein: CASSQDRPGAEAFF; CDR3 DNA: TGCGCCAGCAGCCAAGATAGGCCGGGGGCTGAAGCTTTCTTT; clone size: NA; CDR3 length: 14; V gene: TRBV4-1; J gene: TRBJ1-1; D gene: NA
CDR3 protein: CASSLAGTAYEQYF; CDR3 DNA: TGCGCCAGCAGCTTGGCCGGGACAGCCTACGAGCAGTACTTC; clone size: NA; CDR3 length: 14; V gene: TRBV5-1; J gene: TRBJ2-7; D gene: TRBD1
CDR3 protein: CASSQGGFSSYEQYF; CDR3 DNA: TGTGCCAGCAGCCAGGGGGGCTTTAGCTCCTACGAGCAGTACTTC; clone size: once; CDR3 length: 15; V gene: TRBV4-2; J gene: TRBJ2-7; D gene: NA
CDR3 protein: CASSPGTAEQYF; CDR3 DNA: TGCGCCAGCAGCCCCGGCACAGCCGAGCAGTACTTC; clone size: once; CDR3 length: 12; V gene: TRBV5-1; J gene: TRBJ2-7; D gene: NA
CDR3 protein: CASSYSGFNGIPEYF; CDR3 DNA: TGTGCCAGCAGTTACTCGGGGTTTAACGGGATCCCTGAGTATTTT; clone size: NA; CDR3 length: 15; V gene: TRBV6-5; J gene: TRBJ2-3; D gene: NA
CDR3 protein: CAISLQGQPQHF; CDR3 DNA: TGTGCCATCAGCCTACAGGGTCAGCCCCAGCATTTT; clone size: NA; CDR3 length: 12; V gene: TRBV10-3; J gene: TRBJ1-5; D gene: NA
CDR3 protein: CASSTGTLGAKNIQYF; CDR3 DNA: TGTGCCAGCAGCACGGGGACTCTCGGGGCCAAAAACATTCAGTACTTC; clone size: NA; CDR3 length: 16; V gene: TRBV5-4; J gene: TRBJ2-4; D gene: NA
CDR3 protein: CASSPLQSSWDEQFF; CDR3 DNA: TGCGCCAGCAGCCCCCTCCAATCTAGTTGGGATGAGCAGTTCTTC; clone size: NA; CDR3 length: 15; V gene: TRBV5-1; J gene: TRBJ2-1; D gene: NA
CDR3 protein: CASSLGRDRGHEQYF; CDR3 DNA: TGCGCCAGCAGCTTGGGGAGGGACAGGGGGCACGAGCAGTACTTC; clone size: NA; CDR3 length: 15; V gene: TRBV5-1; J gene: TRBJ2-7; D gene: TRBD1
CDR3 protein: CASSLDGFSGNTIYF; CDR3 DNA: TGCGCCAGCAGCTTGGACGGGTTCTCTGGAAACACCATATATTTT; clone size: NA; CDR3 length: 15; V gene: TRBV5-1; J gene: TRBJ1-3; D gene: NA
CDR3 protein: CASSPGTGTGNTEAFF; CDR3 DNA: TGTGCCAGCAGCCCCGGAACCGGGACCGGGAACACTGAAGCTTTCTTT; clone size: NA; CDR3 length: 16; V gene: TRBV11-3; J gene: TRBJ1-1; D gene: NA
CDR3 protein: CASSLAWTDSGNTIYF; CDR3 DNA: TGTGCCAGCAGCTTAGCGTGGACGGACTCTGGAAACACCATATATTTT; clone size: NA; CDR3 length: 16; V gene: TRBV7-6; J gene: TRBJ1-3; D gene: NA
CDR3 protein: CASSVGGANEETQYF; CDR3 DNA: TGTGCCAGCAGCGTAGGGGGAGCGAATGAAGAGACCCAGTACTTC; clone size: NA; CDR3 length: 15; V gene: TRBV9; J gene: TRBJ2-5; D gene: NA
CDR3 protein: CASSPVPGSTNEKLFF; CDR3 DNA: TGTGCCAGCAGCCCTGTCCCAGGGTCCACTAATGAAAAACTGTTTTTT; clone size: NA; CDR3 length: 16; V gene: TRBV28; J gene: TRBJ1-4; D gene: NA
CDR3 protein: CASSEARAAGNTIYF; CDR3 DNA: TGTGCCAGCAGTGAAGCGCGGGCCGCTGGAAACACCATATATTTT; clone size: NA; CDR3 length: 15; V gene: TRBV6-1; J gene: TRBJ1-3; D gene: NA
CDR3 protein: CASGGQGRHQPQHF; CDR3 DNA: TGTGCCAGCGGCGGACAGGGGAGGCATCAGCCCCAGCATTTT; clone size: NA; CDR3 length: 14; V gene: TRBV6-5; J gene: TRBJ1-5; D gene: TRBD1
CDR3 protein: CASSRDSYNEQFF; CDR3 DNA: TGTGCCAGCAGCCGGGACAGTTACAATGAGCAGTTCTTC; clone size: NA; CDR3 length: 13; V gene: TRBV11-3; J gene: TRBJ2-1; D gene: TRBD1